The 17 T cell receptor beta chains reported below all come from one sample, sequenced in a study of OX40 agonist ivuxolimab in advanced cancers. The repertoire was sequenced with immunoSEQ multiplex PCR; TCRdb's copy has only in-frame clones and lacks some. In the table there are tens of thousands of clones, 81% of which are singletons. Source: CD4+ or CD8+ T cells sorted from blood, taken in a trial of the OX40 agonist ivuxolimab. These receptor sequences come from an adult with an advanced solid tumor such as melanoma, head and neck, liver or kidney cancer.

V usage is TRBV13 and J usage is TRBJ1-2, with D perhaps matching TRBD1 (5 bases). Trimming took 3 bases from V and 14 from J, leaving 22 bases between them. The CDR3 is 14 residues long. Looked up from germline, CDR1 is PRHDT and CDR2 is FYEKMQ (reference sequence). CDR3 nucleotide sequence: TGTGCCAGCAGCTTCGGGGCAGGAGGCCGTGGCTGGACCTTC. Translated, it gives CASSFGAGGRGWTF.

This clone was found a few times. The chain joins TRBV4-3 to TRBJ2-2; TRBD2 is a possible D gene (5 bases). The germline gives CDR1 LGHNA, CDR2 YSLEER. The CDR3 loop spans 17 amino acids. With 0 bases removed from V and 2 bases from J, the gap between germline ends came to 13 bases. The CDR3 DNA reads TGCGCCAGCAGCCAAGATGACGGGGTGGCCAACACCGGGGAGCTGTTTTTT. This codes for CASSQDDGVANTGELFF.

J is TRBJ1-1 and V is TRBV7-9, with D unresolved. V was trimmed by 1 base and J by 6 bases, leaving 6 bases between them. The CDR3 contains 12 residues. Looked up from germline, CDR1 is SEHNR and CDR2 is FQNEAQ (reference sequence). In nucleotides, the CDR3 is TGTGCCAGCAGCTTAGGGCCAGCTGAAGCTTTCTTT. Translated, it gives CASSLGPAEAFF. Filled out from reference TRBV7-9 and TRBJ1-1, the complete variable domain reads DTGVSQNPRHKITKRGQNVTFRCDPISEHNRLYWYRQTLGQGPEFLTYFQNEAQLEKSRLLSDRFSAERPKGSFSTLEIQRTEQGDSAMYLCASSLGPAEAFFGQGTRLTVV.

This clone has a single count. The rearrangement uses TRBV28 and TRBJ1-4, with a possible D match to TRBD1 (5 bases). Germline V gene lookup returns CDR1 MDHEN and CDR2 SYDVKM. V gave up 4 bases and J gave up 7 bases, with 16 bases separating them. This CDR3 has 15 amino acids. The CDR3 sequence: CASSYPRGLSEKLFF. CDR3 bases: TGTGCCAGCAGTTACCCTCGGGGACTTTCTGAAAAACTGTTTTTT. Combining the CDR3 with reference TRBV28 and TRBJ1-4 gives the whole variable domain DVKVTQSSRYLVKRTGEKVFLECVQDMDHENMFWYRQDPGLGLRLIYFSYDVKMKEKGDIPEGYSVSREKKERFSLILESASTNQTSMYLCASSYPRGLSEKLFFGSGTQLSVL.

A single count supports this clone. This chain links TRBV7-9 with TRBJ2-2; the match to TRBD1 covers 8 bases. The CDR3 totals 17 residues. Looked up from germline, CDR1 is SEHNR and CDR2 is FQNEAQ (reference sequence). With 4 bases clipped from V and 1 base from J, the junction kept 8 bases outside the gene matches. The CDR3 DNA reads as TGTGCCAGCAGCTACCAGGGGGCCCAAAGGAACACCGGGGAGCTGTTTTTT. Translating gives CASSYQGAQRNTGELFF.

This rearrangement joins TRBV5-4 to TRBJ2-1; no clear D. The length of the CDR3 is 11 residues. V gave up 4 bases and J gave up 8 bases, with 7 bases separating them. CDR1 and CDR2 (germline): SGHNT, YYREEE (reference sequence). The CDR3 loop is CASSQYYEQFF. The CDR3 region has the DNA TGTGCCAGCAGCCAATACTATGAGCAGTTCTTC.

This clone was seen a handful of times. The V and J genes are TRBV28 and TRBJ2-7; 8 nucleotides agree with TRBD1. The J segment lost 2 bases and the V segment lost 4 bases, leaving 10 bases of the junction unmatched. CDR1 is MDHEN and CDR2 is SYDVKM in the germline V gene. The CDR3 runs to 16 residues. The CDR3 DNA reads as TGTGCCAGCAGTTCCCCAGACAGGGGATATACCTACGAGCAGTACTTC. This encodes CASSSPDRGYTYEQYF.

CDR3 loop: CASSMPGQGRDEQFF. CDR3 bases: TGTGCCAGCAGTATGCCTGGACAGGGAAGAGATGAGCAGTTCTTC. The chain combines TRBV6-5 with TRBJ2-1; the match to TRBD1 covers 8 bases. This CDR3 comprises 15 residues. Germline loops: CDR1 MNHEY, CDR2 SVGAGI. V gave up 5 bases and J gave up 8 bases; unmatched junction bases: 11.

The rearrangement joins TRBV9 to TRBJ2-3; D is possibly TRBD2 (6 bases). CDR1 and CDR2 (germline): SGDLS, YYNGEE. V lost 3 bases to trimming and J lost 2 bases, with 13 bases between them. This CDR3 spans 15 amino acids. CDR3 loop: CASSDTGTFTDTQYF. The CDR3 DNA follows: TGTGCCAGCAGCGATACCGGGACTTTCACAGATACGCAGTATTTT.

The chain carries TRBV11-2 and TRBJ2-7; D is undetermined. CDR3 size: 14 residues. V gave up 1 base and J gave up 1 base, with 8 bases separating them. CDR1 and CDR2 (germline): SGHAT, FQNNGV. Written as DNA, the CDR3 is TGTGCCAGCAGCTTAGCAACTTTTTCCTACGAGCAGTACGTC. Translation: CASSLATFSYEQYV.

The chain carries TRBV5-4 and TRBJ2-1, with unresolved D. The CDR3 runs 12 residues. Germline V gene lookup returns CDR1 SGHNT and CDR2 YYREEE (reference sequence). V dropped 2 bases and J dropped 7 bases, with 7 bases sitting between them. The CDR3 is CASSFGRNEQFF. The CDR3, as DNA: TGTGCCAGCAGCTTCGGACGTAATGAGCAGTTCTTC.

The J gene is TRBJ2-3, the V gene TRBV28, with 8 bases aligning to TRBD2. Germline V gives CDR1 MDHEN, CDR2 SYDVKM. V gave up 3 bases and J gave up 0 bases; unmatched junction bases: 11. The CDR3 runs 18 residues. CDR3 sequence reads: CASSLGLVSSASTDTQYF. In DNA form, the CDR3 reads TGTGCCAGCAGTTTGGGACTAGTAAGCTCGGCTAGCACAGATACGCAGTATTTT.

This chain connects TRBV7-6 to TRBJ2-3; D tentatively reads TRBD1 or TRBD2 (5 bases each). The V gene lost 2 bases and the J gene lost 5 bases, with 11 bases spanning the gap. Germline lookup yields CDR1 SGHVS and CDR2 FNYEAQ. The CDR3 consists of 14 residues. This CDR3 is CASSLSSGQDTQYF. CDR3 bases: TGTGCCAGCAGCTTATCGTCGGGGCAAGATACGCAGTATTTT.

J is TRBJ2-7 and V is TRBV27; D ambiguous. Germline CDR1 and CDR2: MNHEY and SMNVEV (reference sequence). V gave up 7 bases and J gave up 3 bases, with 13 bases separating them. This CDR3 is built from 13 residues. The CDR3 region is CASKEGIGYEQYF. CDR3 DNA: TGTGCCAGCAAGGAAGGGATCGGCTACGAGCAGTACTTC.

V is TRBV14 and J is TRBJ2-5; the match to TRBD2 covers 11 bases. The end of the DNA aligns better with TRBJ2-7, so the J call may be wrong. Germline V CDR1 and CDR2: SGHDN, FVKESK. The CDR3 totals 15 residues. CDR3 region: CASSPRLAGGYEQYF. DNA for the CDR3: TGTGCCAGCAGCCCCCGGCTAGCGGGAGGATACGAGCAGTACTTC.

This clone was found a few times. The chain combines TRBV7-9 with TRBJ2-2, with D unclear. This CDR3 is 15 amino acids long. The V and J ends lost 1 base and 1 base respectively, with 7 bases between them. The germline V gene encodes CDR1 SEHNR and CDR2 FQNEAQ (reference sequence). CDR3: CASSLVNLNTGELFF. DNA of the CDR3: TGTGCCAGCAGCTTAGTGAATCTGAACACCGGGGAGCTGTTTTTT. The whole variable domain, remainder taken from reference TRBV7-9 and TRBJ2-2, is DTGVSQNPRHKITKRGQNVTFRCDPISEHNRLYWYRQTLGQGPEFLTYFQNEAQLEKSRLLSDRFSAERPKGSFSTLEIQRTEQGDSAMYLCASSLVNLNTGELFFGEGSRLTVL.

The rearrangement uses TRBV2 and TRBJ2-3; 10 positions match TRBD2. V lost 7 bases and J lost 6; bases outside the gene matches: 7. The CDR3 has 14 residues. Germline V gene sequence: CDR1 SNHLY, CDR2 FYNNEI. In DNA, the CDR3 is TGTGCCAGCACCCGAGGAGCGGGGGGGGATACGCAGTATTTT. It encodes CASTRGAGGDTQYF.